The 19 T cell receptor beta chains reported below all come from one sample, sequenced in a study of monozygotic twins with inflammatory bowel disease. TCRdb reprocessed the 5' RACE reads and keeps a single row for each CDR3 protein, giving no DNA. The clone table shows over 130,000 distinct CDR3 sequences, with the ten largest holding roughly 2.5%. The specimen sequenced was blood. The source of these receptors is a human donor with ulcerative colitis or Crohn's disease, or a healthy co-twin of an affected twin (not recorded which).

The chain is built from TRBV4-3 and TRBJ2-1; TCRdb lists TRBD2, though no DNA is available to test this call. Looked up from germline, CDR1 is LGHNA and CDR2 is YSLEER. This CDR3 has 19 residues. The CDR3 protein is CASSQRGHRTSSSYNEQFF.

The chain uses TRBV10-3 and TRBJ2-1. The CDR3 sequence is 13 residues long. Germline CDR1 and CDR2: ENHRY and SYGVKD. The CDR3: CAISESGVDEQFF.

This chain joins TRBV6-5 and TRBJ1-5. From germline, CDR1 is MNHEY and CDR2 SVGAGI. The CDR3 spans 14 residues. CDR3: CASSYSGLDQPQHF.

The rearrangement joins TRBV20-1 to TRBJ1-5; the D call of TRBD1 rests on TCRdb alone, since no DNA is present to check it. This CDR3 has 13 amino acids. Germline loops: CDR1 DFQATT, CDR2 SNEGSKA (reference sequence). The CDR3 here is CSARPTGVQPQHF.

The chain combines TRBV21-1 with TRBJ1-6; the D call of TRBD1 rests on TCRdb alone, since no DNA is present to check it. TRBV21-1 is noted as a pseudogene. This CDR3 contains 18 residues. CDR3 residues: CASSKTGWSQLGNSPLHF.

The chain has TRBV12-3 or TRBV12-4 and TRBJ2-1; no DNA is available, so the TRBD2 call from TCRdb remains unchecked. The CDR3 has 14 amino acids. Here the CDR3 reads CASSLTSGGDEQFF.

The chain combines TRBV11-2 with TRBJ2-4. The CDR3 consists of 16 residues. Germline V gene lookup returns CDR1 SGHAT and CDR2 FQNNGV. The CDR3 loop is CASSLGQDLAKNIQYF.

The rearrangement links TRBV7-6 to TRBJ2-2; TCRdb's D call, TRBD1, is unchecked because there is no DNA. CDR1 and CDR2 from the germline V gene are SGHVS and FNYEAQ. There are 14 residues in the CDR3. CDR3 sequence: CASSLATRAGELFF.

The chain couples TRBV19 to TRBJ2-6; the TRBD1 assignment by TCRdb is unverifiable without DNA. The CDR3 runs 18 residues. Germline CDR1 LNHDA, CDR2 SQIVND (reference sequence). CDR3 protein: CASSIARGPTSGANILTF. Using reference TRBV19 and TRBJ2-6 for the parts outside the CDR3, the full variable domain is DGGITQSPKYLFRKEGQNVTLSCEQNLNHDAMYWYRQDPGQGLRLIYYSQIVNDFQKGDIAEGYSVSREKKESFPLTVTSAQKNPTAFYLCASSIARGPTSGANILTFGAGSRLTVL.

V gene TRBV30 combines with J gene TRBJ2-7; the D gene TCRdb calls, TRBD2, cannot be checked with no DNA. The CDR3 loop spans 14 amino acids. Germline loops: CDR1 GTSNPN, CDR2 SVGIG (reference sequence). The CDR3 is CACVKRGASYEQYF.

The chain recombines TRBV6-1 with TRBJ2-7; without DNA, the TCRdb call of TRBD1 cannot be checked. CDR1 and CDR2 (germline): MNHNS, SASEGT. The CDR3 covers 14 residues. The CDR3 here is CASTPGQGYYEQYF.

The chain couples TRBV19 to TRBJ2-7; TCRdb picks TRBD1, but there is no DNA to check that call. This CDR3 comprises 15 residues. Germline V gene lookup returns CDR1 LNHDA and CDR2 SQIVND (reference sequence). The CDR3 reads CASSLSGPEEYEQYF. Variable domain in full (rest from reference TRBV19 and TRBJ2-7): DGGITQSPKYLFRKEGQNVTLSCEQNLNHDAMYWYRQDPGQGLRLIYYSQIVNDFQKGDIAEGYSVSREKKESFPLTVTSAQKNPTAFYLCASSLSGPEEYEQYFGPGTRLTVT.

The rearrangement joins TRBV5-1 to TRBJ1-1. Germline V gene data show CDR1 as SGHRS and CDR2 as YFSETQ. This CDR3 contains 14 residues. CDR3 loop: CASSLEGLNTEAFF.

The V call is TRBV7-2, the J call TRBJ2-7. The CDR3 totals 14 residues. The germline gives CDR1 SGHTA, CDR2 FQGNSA. The CDR3 loop is CASSLDRGSYEQYF. Combining the CDR3 with reference TRBV7-2 and TRBJ2-7 gives the whole variable domain GAGVSQSPSNKVTEKGKDVELRCDPISGHTALYWYRQSLGQGLEFLIYFQGNSAPDKSGLPSDRFSAERTGGSVSTLTIQRTQQEDSAVYLCASSLDRGSYEQYFGPGTRLTVT.

V gene TRBV18 combines with J gene TRBJ1-2. This CDR3 contains 14 residues. The germline V gene has CDR1 KGHSH and CDR2 LQKENI. This chain's CDR3 is CASSSGSPVYGYTF.

This chain joins TRBV7-9 and TRBJ2-7; the TCRdb D gene call, TRBD1, has no DNA to confirm it. The CDR3 spans 14 residues. The germline gives CDR1 SEHNR, CDR2 FQNEAQ (reference sequence). CDR3: CASTKNQGIYEQYF.

V and J are TRBV12-3 or TRBV12-4 and TRBJ1-3; with no DNA, the TCRdb D assignment of TRBD1 cannot be verified. This CDR3 spans 15 amino acids. The CDR3 spells CASRSQGMPGNTIYF.

The rearrangement links TRBV7-9 to TRBJ2-3. Germline V gene sequence: CDR1 SEHNR, CDR2 FQNEAQ (reference sequence). This CDR3 has 13 amino acids. CDR3 sequence: CASRGTGTDTQYF.

The chain has TRBV11-2 and TRBJ2-7; TCRdb's D call of TRBD2 is untestable without DNA. The CDR3 has 15 amino acids. Germline CDR1 is SGHAT and CDR2 is FQNNGV. The CDR3: CASRRERGISYEQYF.